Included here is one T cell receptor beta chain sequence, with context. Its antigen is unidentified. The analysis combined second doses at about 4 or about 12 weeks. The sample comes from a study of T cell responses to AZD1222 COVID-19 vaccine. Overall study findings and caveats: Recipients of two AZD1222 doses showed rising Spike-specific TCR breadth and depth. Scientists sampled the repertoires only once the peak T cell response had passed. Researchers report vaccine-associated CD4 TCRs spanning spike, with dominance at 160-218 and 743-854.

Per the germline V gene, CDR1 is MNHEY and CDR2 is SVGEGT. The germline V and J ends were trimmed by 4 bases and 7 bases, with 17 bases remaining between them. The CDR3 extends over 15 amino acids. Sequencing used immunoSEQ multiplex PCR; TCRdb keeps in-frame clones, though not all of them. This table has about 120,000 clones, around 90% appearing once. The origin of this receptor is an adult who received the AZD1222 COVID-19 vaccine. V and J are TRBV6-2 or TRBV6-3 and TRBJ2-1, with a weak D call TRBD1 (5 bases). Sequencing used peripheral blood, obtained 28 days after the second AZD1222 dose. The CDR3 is CASSSGQGAINEQFF. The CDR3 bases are TGTGCCAGCAGTTCAGGGCAGGGTGCTATTAATGAGCAGTTCTTC.